The rows below give T cell receptor beta chains drawn from one sample of a study of STAT5B mutations in CD4+ large granular lymphocyte leukemia. Some clones are missing from TCRdb's copy, which holds only in-frame ones; the method was immunoSEQ multiplex PCR. This table has almost 30,000 clones, approximately 79% appearing once. The material sequenced was CD4+ T cells from blood buffy coats. All receptors come from a human donor in good health. Each CDR3 is given with its conserved first and last residue. The D gene is left open where the match is weak. Where a row states a size, it is once, few, many or the class of an expanded clone; other rows omit it.

j_call d_call clone_size v_call cdr3_aa cdr3_nt
TRBJ1-2 - - TRBV7-2 CASKLTGWYGYTF TGTGCCAGCAAATTAACAGGGTGGTATGGCTACACCTTC
TRBJ1-2 TRBD1 - TRBV28 CASSPPTGGAEGYTF TGTGCCAGCAGCCCTCCTACAGGGGGCGCTGAGGGCTACACCTTC
TRBJ1-1 - - TRBV18 CASSPPEGLWRDTEAFF TGTGCCAGCTCACCACCGGAGGGCCTCTGGAGGGACACTGAAGCTTTCTTT
TRBJ2-7 - - TRBV7-6 CASSLAGTSSYEQYF TGTGCCAGCAGCTTAGCGGGGACAAGTTCCTACGAGCAGTACTTC
TRBJ2-2 - - TRBV18 CASSPLPPTGELFF TGTGCCAGCTCACCACTCCCACCAACCGGGGAGCTGTTTTTT
TRBJ1-3 TRBD1 - TRBV18 CASSPRDRGDTIYF TGTGCCAGCTCACCACGGGACAGGGGTGACACCATATATTTT
TRBJ1-1 TRBD1 - TRBV6-5 CASTRRQQGRTEAFF TGTGCCAGCACCCGACGACAACAGGGGCGGACTGAAGCCTTCTTT
TRBJ1-6 - - TRBV27 CASSLKLGSSSYNSPLHF TGTGCCAGCAGTTTAAAGTTGGGGTCGAGCTCCTATAATTCACCCCTCCACTTT
TRBJ1-2 - - TRBV7-9 CASGWGRINYGYTF TGTGCCTCGGGGTGGGGACGGATAAACTATGGCTACACCTTC
TRBJ1-1 - - TRBV6-5 CASSYFAEGDTEAFF TGTGCCAGCAGTTACTTCGCCGAGGGCGACACTGAAGCTTTCTTT
TRBJ1-3 TRBD1 - TRBV5-4 CASSVDRAGNTIYF TGTGCCAGCAGTGTCGACAGGGCTGGAAACACCATATATTTT
TRBJ1-1 TRBD1 - TRBV19 CASSPTGVTEAFF TGTGCCAGTAGCCCGACAGGGGTGACTGAAGCTTTCTTT
TRBJ2-1 TRBD2 - TRBV2 CASSRLAGANEQFF TGTGCCAGCAGTCGACTAGCGGGGGCTAATGAGCAGTTCTTC
TRBJ2-7 - - TRBV4-1 CASSQDWVLGNEQYF TGCGCCAGCAGCCAAGACTGGGTCTTGGGTAACGAGCAGTACTTC
TRBJ2-2 - - TRBV2 CASSPESLTTFAGELFF TGTGCCAGCAGCCCAGAATCCCTTACAACATTCGCCGGGGAGCTGTTTTTT
TRBJ1-1 TRBD1 few TRBV6-6 CASSYSEGQGEAFF TGTGCCAGCAGTTACTCCGAAGGACAGGGCGAAGCTTTCTTT
TRBJ2-5 TRBD2 - TRBV7-2 CASSLAPPGLARETQYF TGTGCCAGCAGCTTAGCCCCTCCGGGACTAGCCCGAGAGACCCAGTACTTC
TRBJ1-3 TRBD1 - TRBV2 CASSAPTGAATGTIYF TGTGCCAGCAGTGCCCCCACAGGGGCCGCGACGGGCACCATATATTTT
TRBJ2-7 - - TRBV5-6 CASSAFYRDYEQYF TGTGCCAGCAGCGCATTTTACAGGGACTACGAGCAGTACTTC
TRBJ2-7 - - TRBV18 CASSLTSSYEQYF TGTGCCAGCTCACTTACTAGCTCCTACGAGCAGTACTTC
TRBJ2-5 - - TRBV18 CASSRGTAGGQETQYF TGTGCCAGCTCCCGCGGGACAGCCGGGGGCCAAGAGACCCAGTACTTC
TRBJ1-1 - few TRBV6-5 CASSYSSRTVPFF TGTGCCAGCAGTTACTCGAGCAGGACAGTGCCCTTCTTT
TRBJ2-5 TRBD2 - TRBV5-1 CASSLAPAGGQETQYF TGCGCCAGCAGCTTGGCCCCAGCGGGGGGGCAAGAGACCCAGTACTTC
TRBJ1-2 - - TRBV28 CASSFPPQGNGYTF TGTGCCAGCAGTTTCCCTCCCCAGGGGAATGGCTACACCTTC
TRBJ1-6 TRBD1 once TRBV19 CASSRDRGNSPLHF TGTGCCAGTAGTCGGGACAGGGGTAATTCACCCCTCCACTTT
TRBJ1-1 - few TRBV19 CASSLPNTEAFF TGTGCCAGTAGTCTCCCGAACACTGAAGCTTTCTTT
TRBJ1-3 - - TRBV10-3 CAISEGVNSGNTIYF TGTGCCATCAGTGAGGGGGTGAACTCTGGAAACACCATATATTTT
TRBJ1-4 - - TRBV7-6 CASSLGTNEKLFF TGTGCCAGCAGCTTAGGAACTAATGAAAAACTGTTTTTT
TRBJ2-7 - - TRBV27 CASSFLQGEQYF TGTGCCAGCAGTTTCCTTCAGGGCGAGCAGTACTTC
TRBJ2-5 - - TRBV29-1 CSVKASGAETQYF TGCAGCGTTAAGGCATCCGGGGCGGAGACCCAGTACTTC
TRBJ1-3 TRBD1 - TRBV9 CASSVRDRGDTIYF TGTGCCAGCAGCGTCCGGGACAGGGGGGACACCATATATTTT
TRBJ2-7 - - TRBV5-1 CASSPLSGGREQYF TGCGCCAGCAGCCCCCTATCCGGGGGTCGCGAGCAGTACTTC
TRBJ2-2 - few TRBV2 CASSVGMSGELFF TGTGCCAGCAGCGTGGGGATGTCCGGGGAGCTGTTTTTT
TRBJ1-6 - - TRBV7-9 CASSTSPRESPLHF TGTGCCAGCAGCACCTCTCCCAGGGAATCACCCCTCCACTTT
TRBJ1-1 - few TRBV5-4 CASSLRQKNTEAFF TGTGCCAGCAGCTTGCGCCAGAAGAACACTGAAGCTTTCTTT
TRBJ2-7 - - TRBV6-5 CASSYPATATSYEQYF TGTGCCAGCAGTTACCCCGCCACAGCTACGTCCTACGAGCAGTACTTC
TRBJ1-3 TRBD1 - TRBV4-3 CASSQGGQGARNTIYF TGCGCCAGCAGCCAAGGTGGACAGGGGGCAAGGAACACCATATATTTT
TRBJ1-1 TRBD1 once TRBV5-3 CARSLETGQGEVTEAFF TGTGCCAGAAGCTTGGAAACTGGACAGGGCGAGGTCACTGAAGCTTTCTTT
TRBJ1-6 - - TRBV19 CASSPQNGSPLHF TGTGCCAGTAGTCCACAGAATGGTTCACCCCTCCACTTT
TRBJ2-7 TRBD1 - TRBV19 CASHRQGASYEQYF TGTGCCAGCCACCGACAGGGGGCGAGTTACGAGCAGTACTTC
TRBJ1-1 - few TRBV10-1 CASSAFGDPDSTEAFF TGCGCCAGCAGTGCTTTTGGGGACCCGGATAGCACTGAAGCTTTCTTT
TRBJ1-3 - once TRBV29-1 CSVEVTVGNTIYF TGCAGCGTTGAGGTGACAGTGGGAAACACCATATATTTT
TRBJ1-4 - few TRBV5-1 CASSLAVSEKLFF TGCGCCAGCAGCTTGGCAGTCAGCGAAAAACTGTTTTTT
TRBJ1-4 - - TRBV27 CASSSSGRVDEKLFF TGTGCCAGCAGCTCCTCGGGGAGAGTAGATGAAAAACTGTTTTTT
TRBJ2-3 TRBD1 - TRBV18 CASSLFPGTGSADTQYF TGTGCCAGCTCACTATTCCCCGGGACAGGGTCCGCAGATACGCAGTATTTT
TRBJ2-5 - - TRBV5-1 CASSPAGLTETQYF TGCGCCAGCAGCCCTGCGGGGTTGACAGAGACCCAGTACTTC
TRBJ1-1 - - TRBV29-1 CSVLPDMTVNTEAFF TGCAGCGTTCTTCCAGACATGACGGTTAACACTGAAGCTTTCTTT
TRBJ1-2 - - TRBV5-1 CASSFQGVGYGYTF TGCGCCAGCAGCTTCCAAGGGGTGGGGTATGGCTACACCTTC
TRBJ2-2 TRBD1 - TRBV5-1 CASSQTGQNNTGELFF TGCGCCAGCAGCCAGACGGGACAGAACAACACCGGGGAGCTGTTTTTT
TRBJ1-1 TRBD1 - TRBV11-2 CASSLGGTGWGKTEAFF TGTGCCAGCAGCTTGGGGGGGACAGGGTGGGGGAAGACTGAAGCTTTCTTT
TRBJ1-6 - - TRBV27 CASSSVGGHNSPLHF TGTGCCAGCAGCTCCGTCGGGGGCCATAATTCACCCCTCCACTTT